This T cell receptor (beta chain) originates from a study of cytomegalovirus exposure and HLA in healthy donors. From germline, CDR1 is LGHNA and CDR2 YSLEER. The V and J ends lost 0 bases and 6 bases respectively, with 17 bases between them. CDR3 length equals 16 residues. In the PCR, 60 Vbeta and 13 Jbeta primers were used. Generated by immunoSEQ multiplex PCR, the TCRdb table keeps only in-frame clones and is missing some. There are about 130,000 clones in the sample; about 82% occur only once, and more than 0.9% lies in the top ten. Participants comprised healthy donors of bone marrow. The J gene is TRBJ1-1, the V gene TRBV4-3; D might be TRBD1 (5 bases). The clonotype was recovered from a boy between 10 and 17 years old in good health and CMV-seronegative. The sequencing sample was made of PBMCs. The CDR3 protein is CASSQEAGKEGSEAFF. As DNA, the CDR3 is TGCGCCAGCAGCCAAGAGGCAGGGAAAGAAGGATCTGAAGCTTTCTTT.